The T cell receptor (beta chain) under discussion was sequenced for a study of shared clonotypes between healthy human individuals. The junction had 5 bases not matched to a gene; V was cut back by 4 bases and J by 4 bases. From germline, CDR1 is SGHKS and CDR2 YYEKEE (reference sequence). The CDR3 has 14 residues. Here immunoSEQ multiplex PCR was the method, and the copy in TCRdb shows in-frame clones only, minus some. Of more than 90,000 clones listed, around two thirds were seen once; the top ten hold less than 50%. Sequencing was done on a sample of memory CD8+ T cells sorted from blood. Regarding subset: CD45RO+ cells pooled with CCR7-negative TemRA cells. This sequence originates from a man aged 25 to 40 in good health. The gene calls are TRBV5-5 and TRBJ2-7; 10 nucleotides match TRBD2. The CDR3 is CASSAGTSVYEQYF. The CDR3 coding sequence is TGTGCCAGCAGCGCCGGGACTAGCGTTTACGAGCAGTACTTC.